This T cell receptor (beta chain) was identified during a study of identifying expanded T cells in peripheral blood. Libraries were prepared by immunoSEQ multiplex PCR; TCRdb keeps only in-frame clonotypes and omits some of them. The table includes about 100,000 clones, 87% detected once. This CDR3 comprises 15 residues. Germline-derived CDR1 and CDR2 are MNHNS and SASEGT. V lost 2 bases and J lost 5; bases outside the gene matches: 3. The clonotype comes from a person aged 18 to 70 in good health. Sequencing used blood. This rearrangement joins TRBV6-1 to TRBJ2-2; 9 bases are a match to TRBD2. For the CDR3, the DNA is TGTGCCAGCAGTGAACATAGCGGGGGTACCGGGGAGCTGTTTTTT. It specifies CASSEHSGGTGELFF.